The 21 T cell receptor beta chains presented below share a single source sample, sequenced in a study of cytomegalovirus exposure and HLA in healthy donors. Libraries were prepared by immunoSEQ multiplex PCR; TCRdb keeps only in-frame clonotypes and omits some of them. The sample lists around 150,000 clones, roughly four fifths occurring once. Sequenced material: PBMCs. The receptors stem from a man aged 30 to 39 in good health and CMV-seropositive.

This clone showed up just once. The gene calls are TRBV30 and TRBJ2-3, with 7 nucleotides matching TRBD2. Germline assignment: CDR1 GTSNPN and CDR2 SVGIG (reference sequence). V was pared by 1 base and J by 5 bases, with 6 bases of the junction left unmatched. The CDR3 spans 14 residues. The DNA of the CDR3 is TGTGCCTGGAGTGGCGGGAGAGGGGTAGATACGCAGTATTTT. Its protein product is CAWSGGRGVDTQYF.

The chain employs TRBV5-1 and TRBJ2-1; 8 positions agree with TRBD2. The CDR3 sequence is 15 residues long. Germline V CDR1 and CDR2: SGHRS, YFSETQ. The ends lost 0 bases at V and 6 bases at J; junction bases unmatched: 5. The CDR3 DNA sequence: TGCGCCAGCAGCTTGGTCTCTAGCGGGTTCAATGAGCAGTTCTTC. Its protein product is CASSLVSSGFNEQFF.

This clone was picked up a small number of times. The gene calls are TRBV6-5 and TRBJ2-7; D gene unclear. This CDR3 is 11 amino acids long. Germline CDR1 MNHEY, CDR2 SVGAGI. The V gene lost 5 bases and the J gene lost 4 bases, with 6 bases spanning the gap. The CDR3 DNA is TGTGCCAGCAGTCGCCGGTACGAGCAGTACTTC. Amino acid sequence: CASSRRYEQYF.

This chain joins TRBV5-1 and TRBJ2-2; 10 positions agree with TRBD1. The V and J ends lost 3 bases and 7 bases, in that order; junction bases with no gene match: 15. Germline lookup yields CDR1 SGHRS and CDR2 YFSETQ. The CDR3 length is 18 residues. The CDR3 loop reads CASSSGGTGAILSGELFF. The CDR3 bases are TGCGCCAGCAGCTCGGGCGGGACAGGGGCGATCCTAAGCGGGGAGCTGTTTTTT.

J is TRBJ1-1 and V is TRBV6-5; TRBD1 is a possible D gene (6 bases). The CDR3 runs to 15 residues. The V and J ends lost 2 bases and 4 bases respectively, with 14 bases between them. CDR1 and CDR2 from the germline V gene are MNHEY and SVGAGI. CDR3 region: CASSYDASGATEAFF. CDR3 DNA sequence: TGTGCCAGCAGTTACGACGCTTCAGGGGCCACTGAAGCTTTCTTT.

This chain uses TRBV9 with TRBJ2-1, with TRBD2 as a possible D gene (7 bases). Per the germline V gene, CDR1 is SGDLS and CDR2 is YYNGEE. Trimming pared 3 bases from V and 2 bases from J, leaving 12 bases between. This CDR3 has 15 amino acids. The CDR3 sequence is CASSASGQTYNEQFF. CDR3 coding DNA: TGTGCCAGCAGCGCTAGCGGACAGACCTACAATGAGCAGTTCTTC.

The rearrangement links TRBV2 to TRBJ1-4; D may be TRBD1 (6 bases). V was clipped by 6 bases and J by 1 base, with 9 bases between them. Germline-derived CDR1 and CDR2 are SNHLY and FYNNEI. CDR3 size: 14 residues. The CDR3 sequence is CASRRGQTNEKLFF. CDR3 nucleotides: TGTGCCAGCAGGCGGGGGCAAACTAATGAAAAACTGTTTTTT.

J is TRBJ2-2 and V is TRBV7-9, with a tentative D call TRBD2 (6 bases). CDR1 is SEHNR and CDR2 is FQNEAQ in the germline V gene (reference sequence). V lost 5 bases and J lost 3, with 19 bases in between. The CDR3 is 17 residues long. CDR3 residues: CASSPRGSWGDTGELFF. CDR3 DNA: TGTGCCAGCAGCCCCCGAGGTAGCTGGGGGGACACCGGGGAGCTGTTTTTT.

This clone was observed a single time. This chain connects TRBV7-3 to TRBJ2-1; no reliable D call. This CDR3 is built from 15 residues. Germline loops: CDR1 SGHTA, CDR2 FQGTGA. The V end lost 1 base, the J end lost 6 bases, and 13 bases lay between the germline ends. The CDR3 reads CASSLKTSEFNEQFF. In DNA form, the CDR3 reads TGTGCCAGCAGCTTAAAAACCTCGGAGTTCAATGAGCAGTTCTTC.

This rearrangement joins TRBV5-1 to TRBJ1-5; TRBD1 agrees at 7 bases. Germline CDR1 and CDR2: SGHRS and YFSETQ. V dropped 1 base and J dropped 6; count of bases not matched to a gene: 16. This CDR3 contains 18 residues. CDR3 amino acids: CASSLYQWRGLFSQPQHF. For the CDR3, the DNA is TGCGCCAGCAGCTTGTACCAGTGGAGGGGGCTCTTCAGTCAGCCCCAGCATTTT.

This chain connects TRBV7-2 to TRBJ2-1, with 10 bases identical to TRBD1. Per the germline V gene, CDR1 is SGHTA and CDR2 is FQGNSA. The CDR3 totals 15 residues. V shed 1 base, J shed 5 bases, and the junction held 2 bases outside the gene matches. In DNA, the CDR3 is TGTGCCAGCAGCTTAGGGACAGGGGGTAACAATGAGCAGTTCTTC. Translating it yields CASSLGTGGNNEQFF.

The chain employs TRBV4-2 and TRBJ1-4; TRBD1 aligns across 8 bases. CDR3 size: 15 residues. CDR1 LGHNA and CDR2 YNFKEQ come from the germline V gene. V shed 0 bases, J shed 7 bases, and the junction held 4 bases outside the gene matches. Written as DNA, the CDR3 is TGTGCCAGCAGCCAAGATGGGACAGGTTTTGAAAAACTGTTTTTT. It yields the protein CASSQDGTGFEKLFF.

This chain links TRBV5-1 with TRBJ2-5; tentatively, D is TRBD2 (6 bases). Trimming stripped 5 bases from V and 0 bases from J, with 8 bases between. The germline gives CDR1 SGHRS, CDR2 YFSETQ. This CDR3 has 13 amino acids. In DNA form, the CDR3 reads TGCGCCAGCAGGCGGGGTTACCAAGAGACCCAGTACTTC. This encodes CASRRGYQETQYF. The full variable domain, rest sourced from reference TRBV5-1 and TRBJ2-5, is KAGVTQTPRYLIKTRGQQVTLSCSPISGHRSVSWYQQTPGQGLQFLFEYFSETQRNKGNFPGRFSGRQFSNSRSEMNVSTLELGDSALYLCASRRGYQETQYFGPGTRLLVL.

The chain has TRBV5-1 and TRBJ2-5, with a weak D call TRBD2 (5 bases). Deletions cut 1 base from V and 4 bases from J, with 8 bases between. The CDR3 is 13 residues long. Germline-derived CDR1 and CDR2 are SGHRS and YFSETQ. The CDR3 DNA reads as TGCGCCAGCAGCTTGCCCGAGGGAGAGACCCAGTACTTC. Its translation: CASSLPEGETQYF.

The chain links TRBV4-3 to TRBJ2-7, with a possible D match to TRBD2 (8 bases). Trimming shortened V by 0 bases and J by 5 bases, and 17 bases separated the two germline ends. Per germline, CDR1 LGHNA and CDR2 YSLEER. This CDR3 spans 16 amino acids. Written as DNA, the CDR3 is TGCGCCAGCAGCCAAGATCGGGAGGGGGCGTTCGACGAGCAGTACTTC. It codes for CASSQDREGAFDEQYF.

The genes are TRBV6-5 and TRBJ1-2; D ambiguous. Germline V gene lookup returns CDR1 MNHEY and CDR2 SVGAGI. Deletions cut 5 bases from V and 8 bases from J, with 18 bases between. The CDR3 spans 14 residues. The DNA for the CDR3 is TGTGCCAGCAGTGCCTTTGGGGAGAAAGGAGGCTACACCTTC. It yields the protein CASSAFGEKGGYTF.

The rearrangement uses TRBV11-2 and TRBJ2-7, with TRBD2 matching over 12 bases. The CDR3 contains 16 residues. After removal of 1 base from V and 0 bases from J, the junction contained 1 base not matched to a gene. The germline gives CDR1 SGHAT, CDR2 FQNNGV. The CDR3 spells CASSLATSGSSYEQYF. The CDR3 DNA reads as TGTGCCAGCAGCTTAGCGACTAGCGGGAGCTCCTACGAGCAGTACTTC.

This sequence joins TRBV5-1 and TRBJ2-2; possible D gene TRBD2, 6 bases. V was shortened by 2 bases and J by 1 base, with 9 bases between the two germline ends. The CDR3 loop spans 15 amino acids. CDR1 is SGHRS, CDR2 YFSETQ, per germline. The CDR3 DNA is TGCGCCAGCAGCTTTGCGGGGCGGAACACCGGGGAGCTGTTTTTT. The encoded protein is CASSFAGRNTGELFF.

V is TRBV7-2 and J is TRBJ2-5; 11 bases align to TRBD2. V trimming: 5 bases; J trimming: 5 bases; junction bases outside the gene matches: 7. Germline V gives CDR1 SGHTA, CDR2 FQGNSA. CDR3 size: 15 residues. The CDR3: CASSASGGLGETQYF. The DNA for the CDR3 is TGTGCCAGCAGCGCTAGCGGGGGGCTGGGGGAGACCCAGTACTTC.

This rearrangement joins TRBV4-2 to TRBJ1-1; D remains unclear. Germline V gene data show CDR1 as LGHNA and CDR2 as YNFKEQ. V was clipped by 0 bases and J by 4 bases, with 15 bases between them. This CDR3 has 16 residues. CDR3 region: CASSQDLVTSGTEAFF. CDR3 sequence (DNA): TGTGCCAGCAGCCAAGATCTTGTTACTTCGGGCACTGAAGCTTTCTTT.

The chain is built from TRBV30 and TRBJ1-3, with a possible D match to TRBD1 (6 bases). The length of the CDR3 is 14 residues. The germline V gene has CDR1 GTSNPN and CDR2 SVGIG (reference sequence). Trimming stripped 0 bases from V and 9 bases from J, with 15 bases between. CDR3 DNA sequence: TGTGCCTGGAGTGTACCCAAAGGGGGGGGCACCATATATTTT. Translated: CAWSVPKGGGTIYF.